A selection of T cell receptor beta chains follows, all from one sample in a study of blood T cell repertoires in COVID-19. Clones were sequenced by immunoSEQ multiplex PCR, and TCRdb holds only the in-frame ones, with some missing. Of 250,000 or so clones listed, around 93% were seen once; the top ten hold approximately 3%. The specimen sequenced was PBMCs or T cells enriched from blood (not recorded which). The receptors shown here come from a man aged 35-49 years who had been exposed to COVID-19. Each CDR3 is given with its conserved first and last residue. The order of the fields is CDR3 DNA, CDR3 protein, V gene, clone size, J gene, D gene. The D gene is left open where the match is weak. The size field is filled for only some rows; it gives once, few, many or a size class.

TGTGCCAGTACCCCCGGGACTAGCTCCTACAATGAGCAGTTCTTC | CASTPGTSSYNEQFF | TRBV19 | . | TRBJ2-1 | TRBD2
TGTGCCAGCAGTTTCTTCTCTGGTGCAGGGAACAATGAGCAGTTCTTC | CASSFFSGAGNNEQFF | TRBV27 | once | TRBJ2-1 | .
TGTGCCAGCAGCGTAGGGAGCAGGGGAACGGATGGCTACACCTTC | CASSVGSRGTDGYTF | TRBV9 | . | TRBJ1-2 | .
TGTGCCAGCAGCTCCGACCAGGGGGAAGTTAACACCGGGGAGCTGTTTTTT | CASSSDQGEVNTGELFF | TRBV14 | . | TRBJ2-2 | TRBD1
TGTGCCAGCAGCCCTATTAGCGGGAGCTCCTACGAGCAGTACTTC | CASSPISGSSYEQYF | TRBV13 | . | TRBJ2-7 | TRBD2
TGTGCCAGTAGTATGAGGGTAAACACTGAAGCTTTCTTT | CASSMRVNTEAFF | TRBV19 | . | TRBJ1-1 | .
TGTGCCTGGAGAAGCCAGGGGCCCGGGGAGCTGTTTTTT | CAWRSQGPGELFF | TRBV30 | . | TRBJ2-2 | .
TGCGCCAGCAGCCCAGACAGGGGGCAGTACAATGAGCAGTTCTTC | CASSPDRGQYNEQFF | TRBV4-3 | . | TRBJ2-1 | TRBD1
TGTGCCAGCAGTTTATCAGGGGGCGGCTACACCTTC | CASSLSGGGYTF | TRBV28 | . | TRBJ1-2 | TRBD1
TGTGCCAGCAGCTTAGATCGAGTTGAAAATTCACCCCTCCACTTT | CASSLDRVENSPLHF | TRBV11-2 | . | TRBJ1-6 | .
TGTGCCAGCAGTGAAGCCGGGACAGGGGTTGGTGGCTACACCTTC | CASSEAGTGVGGYTF | TRBV6-1 | . | TRBJ1-2 | TRBD1
TGCGCCAGCAGCCGTGGACAGGGTGTTTACGAGCAGTACTTC | CASSRGQGVYEQYF | TRBV4-1 | . | TRBJ2-7 | TRBD1
TGCGCCAGCAGCCATATCAGCGGGGGTAATGAGCAGTTCTTC | CASSHISGGNEQFF | TRBV4-1 | . | TRBJ2-1 | TRBD2
TGCAGCGTTCTAGGACTACCCTACAATGAGCAGTTCTTC | CSVLGLPYNEQFF | TRBV29-1 | . | TRBJ2-1 | .
TGCAGCGTTGAAGATAGGCTGGAAGGGGCTGAAGCTTTCTTT | CSVEDRLEGAEAFF | TRBV29-1 | . | TRBJ1-1 | .
TGTGCCAGCAGCCAGACACGGAATCCCTACGAGCAGTACTTC | CASSQTRNPYEQYF | TRBV3-1/TRBV3-2 | . | TRBJ2-7 | .
TGTGCCAGCAGCTTAGGAGTCGGGGGAGAGGATCAGCCCCAGCATTTT | CASSLGVGGEDQPQHF | TRBV7-9 | once | TRBJ1-5 | .
TGTGCCAGCAGTCCGGGACAGGAGAATCAGCCCCAGCATTTT | CASSPGQENQPQHF | TRBV28 | . | TRBJ1-5 | TRBD1
TGTGCCAGCAGCTTAGGGCCCCGACAGGGCGATGGCTACACCTTC | CASSLGPRQGDGYTF | TRBV11-3 | . | TRBJ1-2 | TRBD1
TGTGCCAGCAGCTTAAGTCGCGGGATATTGCCAGATACGCAGTATTTT | CASSLSRGILPDTQYF | TRBV7-2 | once | TRBJ2-3 | .
TGTGCCATCAGGACAGGGTTTAGCTACAATCAGCCCCAGCATTTT | CAIRTGFSYNQPQHF | TRBV25-1 | . | TRBJ1-5 | TRBD1
TGTGCCAGCAGCTTAGCTCCCGGGGTCCACGAGCAGTACTTC | CASSLAPGVHEQYF | TRBV11-2 | . | TRBJ2-7 | .
TGTGCCAGCAGCTTCGTGGGACATTCGAACGAGCAGTACTTC | CASSFVGHSNEQYF | TRBV7-8 | . | TRBJ2-7 | .
TGTGCCTGGAGTGTAAACAGGGGAGGTGAGCAGTACTTC | CAWSVNRGGEQYF | TRBV30 | . | TRBJ2-7 | .
TGTGCCAGCACAACCACCCAGGACACTGAAGCTTTCTTT | CASTTTQDTEAFF | TRBV7-9 | once | TRBJ1-1 | .
TGTGCCAGCAGTTTGTCAGCAGGGGGCTATTTTGCCGAGCAGTACTTC | CASSLSAGGYFAEQYF | TRBV27 | . | TRBJ2-7 | TRBD1
TGTGCCAGCAGCTTATGGGGGACTACCGCCATTGGGGAGACCCAGTACTTC | CASSLWGTTAIGETQYF | TRBV7-2 | once | TRBJ2-5 | TRBD2
TGTGCCAGCAGCACCGGGACAGGGAATTCACCCCTCCACTTT | CASSTGTGNSPLHF | TRBV11-3 | . | TRBJ1-6 | TRBD1
TGTGCCAGCAGTTTTATACGGACAGGGATTTACGAGCAGTACTTC | CASSFIRTGIYEQYF | TRBV28 | once | TRBJ2-7 | TRBD1
TGTGCCAGCAGCGTAGTCTTGTCAGGGGGCCACCGGAGGCCCCAGCATTTT | CASSVVLSGGHRRPQHF | TRBV9 | . | TRBJ1-5 | TRBD1
TGCAGCGTGACTTGGGGGGATAGCAATCAGCCCCAGCATTTT | CSVTWGDSNQPQHF | TRBV29-1 | . | TRBJ1-5 | .
TGTGCCAGTAGTATAGTCACAGGGGAATCACCCCTCCACTTT | CASSIVTGESPLHF | TRBV19 | . | TRBJ1-6 | TRBD1
TGTGCCAGCAGTCCCGGGACAGGAGGTAAACTGTTTTTT | CASSPGTGGKLFF | TRBV6-5 | . | TRBJ1-4 | TRBD1
TGTGCCAGCAGCGCCGACACTGGAAACACCATATATTTT | CASSADTGNTIYF | TRBV5-6 | . | TRBJ1-3 | .
TGTGCCAGCAGCACCTTCCCTGGTACTAGCGGGTCCCCCTACGAGCAGTACTTC | CASSTFPGTSGSPYEQYF | TRBV21-1 | . | TRBJ2-7 | .